The clone carrying this T cell receptor beta chain showed up just a few times. This specimen belongs to a study of CD8+CD57+ T cells in acquired aplastic anemia. Patients who underwent sequencing had shown CD8+CD57+ cell expansion by flow cytometry. Genomic DNA was employed as the template in profiling TCR beta VDJ and CDR3. TCRdb re-derived calls from the reads in MiXCR, one entry per CDR3 protein. The table has under 200,000 distinct CDR3 sequences, less than 60% seen once. The origin of this receptor is a human donor with aplastic anemia. Input material: sorted CD4+, CD8+, or CD8+CD57+ T cells (not recorded which) from PBMCs.

The chain's CDR3 is CATGRQGTYEQYF. The CDR3 nucleotides read TGTGCCACCGGACGACAGGGGACCTACGAGCAGTACTTC. The chain joins TRBV24-1 to TRBJ2-7; TRBD1 matches at 8 bases. The CDR3 runs to 13 residues. V was pared by 9 bases and J by 2 bases, with 5 bases of the junction left unmatched. Germline-derived CDR1 and CDR2 are KGHDR and SFDVKD.